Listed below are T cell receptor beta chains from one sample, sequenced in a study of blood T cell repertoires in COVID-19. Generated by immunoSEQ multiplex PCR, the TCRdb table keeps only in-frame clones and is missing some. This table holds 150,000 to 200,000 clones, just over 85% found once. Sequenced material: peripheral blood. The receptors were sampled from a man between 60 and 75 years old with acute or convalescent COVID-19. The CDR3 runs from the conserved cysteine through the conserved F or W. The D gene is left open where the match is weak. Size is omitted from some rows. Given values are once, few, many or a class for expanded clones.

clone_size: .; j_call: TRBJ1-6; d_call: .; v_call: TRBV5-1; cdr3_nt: TGCGCCAGCAGCCAGGGTAATAATTCACCCCTCCACTTT; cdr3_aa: CASSQGNNSPLHF
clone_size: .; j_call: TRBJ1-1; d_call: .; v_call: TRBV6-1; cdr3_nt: TGTGCCAGCAGTGAAGGAGGGGGTTGGACTGAAGCTTTCTTT; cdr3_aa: CASSEGGGWTEAFF
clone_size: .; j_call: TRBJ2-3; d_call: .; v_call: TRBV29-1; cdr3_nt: TGCAGCGTTGGAGTTGGGTCGACTAGGGCAGATACGCAGTATTTT; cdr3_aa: CSVGVGSTRADTQYF
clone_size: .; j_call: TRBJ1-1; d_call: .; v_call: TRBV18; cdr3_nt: TGTGCCAGCTCGTTAGATAACACTGAAGCTTTCTTT; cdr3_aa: CASSLDNTEAFF
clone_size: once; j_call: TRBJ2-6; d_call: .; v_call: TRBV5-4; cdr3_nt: TGTGCCAGCTTGAGGGAAACTGGGGCCAACGTCCTGACTTTC; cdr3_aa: CASLRETGANVLTF
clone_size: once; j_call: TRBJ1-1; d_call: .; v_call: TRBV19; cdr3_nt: TGTGCCAGTAGTATAGGGACAGAGAACACTGAAGCTTTCTTT; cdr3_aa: CASSIGTENTEAFF
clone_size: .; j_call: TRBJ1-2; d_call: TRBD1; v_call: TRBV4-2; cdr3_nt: TGTGCCAGCAGCCCCCCGGGACAGGGGGCGCAAGGCTACACCTTC; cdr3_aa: CASSPPGQGAQGYTF
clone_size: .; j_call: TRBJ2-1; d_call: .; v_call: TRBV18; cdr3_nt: TGTGCCAGCTCCTCTAGCGACCTCTCCTACAATGAGCAGTTCTTC; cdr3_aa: CASSSSDLSYNEQFF
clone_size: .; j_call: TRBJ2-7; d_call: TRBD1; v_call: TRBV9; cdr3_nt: TGTGCCAGCAGCCCTCGGACAGGGACCCACGAGCAGTACTTC; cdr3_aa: CASSPRTGTHEQYF
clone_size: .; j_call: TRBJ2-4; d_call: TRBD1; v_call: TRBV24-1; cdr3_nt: TGTGCCACCAGTGATTCTGGGACAGCAGCCAAAAACATTCAGTACTTC; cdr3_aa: CATSDSGTAAKNIQYF
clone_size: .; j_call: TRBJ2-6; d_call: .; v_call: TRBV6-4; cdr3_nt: TGTGCCAGCAGTGACGACAGCTCTGGGGCCAACGTCCTGACTTTC; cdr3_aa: CASSDDSSGANVLTF
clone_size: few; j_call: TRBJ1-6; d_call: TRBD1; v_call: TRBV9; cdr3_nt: TGTGCCAGCAGCGCAGCCCCGGGACAGAATTCACCCCTCCACTTT; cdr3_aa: CASSAAPGQNSPLHF
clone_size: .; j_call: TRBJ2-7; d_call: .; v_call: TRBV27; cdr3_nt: TGTGCCAGCAGTCCCCAAGGAGGCTCAGCGTTCTACGAGCAGTACTTC; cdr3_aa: CASSPQGGSAFYEQYF
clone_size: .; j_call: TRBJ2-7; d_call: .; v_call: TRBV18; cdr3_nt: TGTGCCAGCTCACCACCGGGACAAAACGAGCAGTACTTC; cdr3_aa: CASSPPGQNEQYF
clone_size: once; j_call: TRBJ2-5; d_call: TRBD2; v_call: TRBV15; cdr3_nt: TGTGCCACCAGCGGCCTACGCGGGAGGCCGGGGGAGACCCAGTACTTC; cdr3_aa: CATSGLRGRPGETQYF
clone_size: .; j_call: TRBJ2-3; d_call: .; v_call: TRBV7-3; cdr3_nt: TGTGCCAGCAGCCCAGTAGCGGTTCGAACAGATACGCAGTATTTT; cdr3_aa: CASSPVAVRTDTQYF